These 21 T cell receptor beta chains originate from one sample sequenced in a study of PD-1 blockade in classical Hodgkin lymphoma. Produced via immunoSEQ multiplex PCR; TCRdb's table is partial and in-frame only. The table includes around 30,000 clones, 85% to 90% detected once. Time point described: newly diagnosed, previously untreated cHL patient sample. It was by magnetic negative selection that CD4+ T cells were purified from thawed PBMCs. The specimen sequenced was CD4+ T cells from blood. Receptors originate from a human donor with classical Hodgkin lymphoma.

V is TRBV5-1 and J is TRBJ2-3, with D possibly being TRBD2 (6 bases). Trimming shortened V by 4 bases and J by 2 bases, and 11 bases separated the two germline ends. The CDR3 contains 14 residues. Germline-derived CDR1 and CDR2 are SGHRS and YFSETQ. The CDR3 reads CASSPGRDTDTQYF. The CDR3 bases are TGCGCCAGCAGCCCGGGGCGGGACACAGATACGCAGTATTTT.

The count of this clone is one. V gene TRBV5-1 combines with J gene TRBJ1-1; D uncertain. Germline CDR1 is SGHRS and CDR2 is YFSETQ. The germline V and J ends were trimmed by 0 bases and 0 bases, with 9 bases remaining between them. The CDR3 has 15 amino acids. The chain's CDR3 is CASSLATVVNTEAFF. CDR3 sequence (DNA): TGCGCCAGCAGCTTGGCCACGGTCGTGAACACTGAAGCTTTCTTT.

V and J are TRBV7-2 and TRBJ2-5; D not resolved. Trimming cost V 1 base and J 9 bases, with 18 bases left between them. The germline V gene encodes CDR1 SGHTA and CDR2 FQGNSA. This CDR3 is 15 amino acids long. The CDR3 loop reads CASSLDTVSGRPQYF. The CDR3 DNA follows: TGTGCCAGCAGCTTAGACACAGTTTCAGGCCGTCCCCAGTACTTC. The complete variable domain, with remaining parts taken from reference TRBV7-2 and TRBJ2-5, reads GAGVSQSPSNKVTEKGKDVELRCDPISGHTALYWYRQSLGQGLEFLIYFQGNSAPDKSGLPSDRFSAERTGGSVSTLTIQRTQQEDSAVYLCASSLDTVSGRPQYFGPGTRLLVL.

The chain employs TRBV9 and TRBJ1-3; no definite D call. CDR3 length equals 14 residues. V was shortened by 0 bases and J by 4 bases, with 8 bases between the two germline ends. CDR1 is SGDLS and CDR2 is YYNGEE in the germline V gene. The CDR3 nucleotides read TGTGCCAGCAGCGTAGCAGGCAGCGGAAACACCATATATTTT. Amino acids: CASSVAGSGNTIYF.

The chain is built from TRBV28 and TRBJ2-2; 7 positions agree with TRBD1. The trim removed 6 bases at V and 0 bases at J, leaving 1 base unmatched. The CDR3 is 14 residues long. Germline loops: CDR1 MDHEN, CDR2 SYDVKM. CDR3 sequence (DNA): TGTGCCAGCAGGACAGGGCCGAACACCGGGGAGCTGTTTTTT. Its translation is CASRTGPNTGELFF.

J is TRBJ1-1 and V is TRBV5-1; 7 bases are shared with TRBD1. The CDR3 covers 15 residues. With 4 bases clipped from V and 5 bases from J, the junction kept 11 bases outside the gene matches. Germline values: CDR1 SGHRS, CDR2 YFSETQ. The CDR3, as DNA: TGCGCCAGCAGCCAGGGGGGTCACCTGGGTACTGAAGCTTTCTTT. Translating gives CASSQGGHLGTEAFF.

This chain links TRBV21-1 with TRBJ1-4. TRBV21-1 is reported as a pseudogene. The CDR3 totals 19 residues. CDR3 region: CASSKFWGSRISTNEKLFF. CDR3 sequence (DNA): TGTGCCAGCAGCAAATTCTGGGGTTCTAGGATCTCAACTAATGAAAAACTGTTTTTT.

This sequence joins TRBV30 and TRBJ1-5, with TRBD1 matching 7 bases. V shed 0 bases and J 9 bases; nucleotides not matched to a gene: 11. CDR3 size: 15 residues. In germline, CDR1 is GTSNPN, CDR2 SVGIG (reference sequence). The CDR3 protein is CAWSVRSTGRRPQHF. CDR3 DNA: TGTGCCTGGAGTGTAAGATCGACAGGGAGGCGGCCCCAGCATTTT.

The chain links TRBV4-1 to TRBJ2-5; possibly TRBD1 for D (5 bases). Germline assignment: CDR1 MGHRA and CDR2 YSYEKL. This CDR3 has 13 residues. Trimming cost V 4 bases and J 5 bases, with 11 bases left between them. Written as DNA, the CDR3 is TGCGCCAGCAGCCGGGGCCCCAGGGAGACCCAGTACTTC. Protein: CASSRGPRETQYF.

This clone was seen a few times. The chain employs TRBV12-5 and TRBJ1-6; 11 nucleotides line up with TRBD1. CDR1 and CDR2 (germline): LGHNT, FRNRAP. The CDR3 totals 16 residues. J was trimmed by 7 bases and V by 4 bases; bases with no gene match: 6. CDR3 loop: CASGSGQGASNSPLHF. CDR3 bases: TGTGCTAGTGGTTCCGGACAGGGGGCTAGCAATTCACCCCTCCACTTT.

V is TRBV5-6 and J is TRBJ1-2, with TRBD1 as a possible D gene (6 bases). The CDR3 is 13 residues long. The ends were cut back, 5 bases at V and 0 bases at J, with 8 bases in the middle. Germline V gene sequence: CDR1 SGHDT, CDR2 YYEEEE. The CDR3: CASRDRTNYGYTF. CDR3 DNA sequence: TGTGCCAGCAGAGACAGGACTAACTATGGCTACACCTTC.

The table lists this clone with a few counts. V is TRBV9 and J is TRBJ2-5, with 11 positions matching TRBD2. This CDR3 contains 14 residues. Losses at the gene ends were 3 bases for V and 5 bases for J; bases not matched to a gene: 3. Germline V gene data show CDR1 as SGDLS and CDR2 as YYNGEE. This CDR3 reads CASSARTSGETQYF. The CDR3 DNA is TGTGCCAGCAGCGCCAGGACTAGCGGGGAGACCCAGTACTTC.

V usage is TRBV19 and J usage is TRBJ1-3, with TRBD1 matching 8 bases. The CDR3 length is 16 residues. J gave up 2 bases and V 2 bases, and 5 bases lay outside the gene matches. Germline CDR1 LNHDA, CDR2 SQIVND (reference sequence). For the CDR3, the DNA is TGTGCCAGTAGTATACAGGGGGCTAGCCCTGGAAACACCATATATTTT. This encodes CASSIQGASPGNTIYF.

This clone was seen once. The CDR3 DNA follows: TGTGCCAGCAGTTTTAGCCAGGGGATCGAGTACGAGCAGTACTTC. Encoded protein: CASSFSQGIEYEQYF. V is TRBV11-2 and J is TRBJ2-7; tentatively, D is TRBD1 (6 bases). In germline, CDR1 is SGHAT, CDR2 FQNNGV. Trimming took off 6 bases at V and 4 bases at J, with 19 bases between the two ends. This CDR3 has 15 residues.

The chain combines TRBV6-6 with TRBJ2-7; perhaps TRBD1 as D (6 bases). The CDR3 extends over 13 amino acids. Trimming removed 7 bases at V and 6 bases at J, with 16 bases between. The germline V gene has CDR1 MNHNY and CDR2 SVGAGI (reference sequence). CDR3 in amino acids: CASKTGIFAEQYF. In DNA form, the CDR3 reads TGTGCCAGCAAAACAGGGATCTTCGCCGAGCAGTACTTC.

The V call is TRBV15, the J call TRBJ2-5; D is possibly TRBD1 or TRBD2 (5 bases each). Trimming left V 2 bases short and J 2 bases short, with 9 bases between. CDR1 is LNHNV, CDR2 YYDKDF, per germline (reference sequence). The CDR3 is 14 residues long. The CDR3 bases are TGTGCCACCAGCAGACAGGGACCTCAAGAGACCCAGTACTTC. Protein sequence: CATSRQGPQETQYF.

The genes are TRBV2 and TRBJ1-5; the D gene is possibly TRBD1 (6 bases). The germline V and J ends were trimmed by 5 bases and 6 bases, with 17 bases remaining between them. The germline V gene encodes CDR1 SNHLY and CDR2 FYNNEI. CDR3 length: 15 residues. The CDR3 region is CASSPQGRIGQPQHF. CDR3 nucleotide sequence: TGTGCCAGCAGTCCCCAGGGGAGGATCGGTCAGCCCCAGCATTTT. Using reference TRBV2 and TRBJ1-5 for the parts outside the CDR3, the full variable domain is EPEVTQTPSHQVTQMGQEVILRCVPISNHLYFYWYRQILGQKVEFLVSFYNNEISEKSEIFDDQFSVERPDGSNFTLKIRSTKLEDSAMYFCASSPQGRIGQPQHFGDGTRLSIL.

This rearrangement joins TRBV6-1 to TRBJ2-3, with D perhaps TRBD1 (6 bases). The V end lost 7 bases, the J end lost 2 bases, and 16 bases lay between the germline ends. The germline V gene encodes CDR1 MNHNS and CDR2 SASEGT. The CDR3 totals 15 residues. In DNA, the CDR3 is TGTGCCAGCACCCTCTTAGACAGGTCCACAGATACGCAGTATTTT. Amino acid sequence: CASTLLDRSTDTQYF.

The chain recombines TRBV7-2 with TRBJ2-7, with 9 bases that match TRBD2. Germline V gene lookup returns CDR1 SGHTA and CDR2 FQGNSA. V lost 2 bases to trimming and J lost 0 bases; unmatched junction nucleotides: 11. The length of the CDR3 is 18 residues. Here the CDR3 DNA reads TGTGCCAGCAGCTTATGGGCGGGAGGGCCAATCGGCTCCTACGAGCAGTACTTC. This encodes CASSLWAGGPIGSYEQYF. The full variable domain, rest sourced from reference TRBV7-2 and TRBJ2-7, is GAGVSQSPSNKVTEKGKDVELRCDPISGHTALYWYRQSLGQGLEFLIYFQGNSAPDKSGLPSDRFSAERTGGSVSTLTIQRTQQEDSAVYLCASSLWAGGPIGSYEQYFGPGTRLTVT.

Only one count was recorded for this clone. The gene calls are TRBV23-1 and TRBJ1-2; TRBD1 aligns across 7 bases. TRBV23-1 is an ORF for which the function is uncertain. The ends lost 0 bases at V and 6 bases at J; junction bases unmatched: 16. This CDR3 comprises 18 residues. In DNA, the CDR3 is TGCGCCAGCAGTCAATCCGGGGGAAGGGGGCGCGAGGAAGATGGCTACACCTTC. Its translation: CASSQSGGRGREEDGYTF.

This clone has just a few counts. The chain uses TRBV14 and TRBJ1-1, with D unclear. Trimming left V 6 bases short and J 4 bases short, with 18 bases between. The germline gives CDR1 SGHDN, CDR2 FVKESK. The CDR3 is 15 amino acids. Here the CDR3 reads CASRPYETAGTEAFF. The CDR3 DNA reads TGTGCCAGCAGGCCCTACGAAACCGCGGGCACTGAAGCTTTCTTT. The variable domain in full, completed from reference TRBV14 and TRBJ1-1, reads EAGVTQFPSHSVIEKGQTVTLRCDPISGHDNLYWYRRVMGKEIKFLLHFVKESKQDESGMPNNRFLAERTGGTYSTLKVQPAELEDSGVYFCASRPYETAGTEAFFGQGTRLTVV.